Listed below are T cell receptor beta chains from one sample, sequenced in a study of blood T cell repertoires in COVID-19. Clones were read by immunoSEQ multiplex PCR, and TCRdb kept only the in-frame ones, dropping some. The sample lists around 200,000 clones, approximately 82% occurring once. Sequences were obtained from peripheral blood. These receptors came from a middle-aged man with active or convalescent COVID-19. Both conserved end residues are part of each CDR3. The order of the fields is clone size, D gene, V gene, J gene, CDR3 length, CDR3 protein, CDR3 DNA. D genes are given only for firm matches. Clone size is stated in some rows and not others, as once, few, many or a class when expanded.

-	-	TRBV2	TRBJ2-5	15	CASSETGTGGETQYF	TGTGCCAGCAGTGAGACCGGGACTGGGGGGGAGACCCAGTACTTC
-	-	TRBV19	TRBJ1-1	14	CASTPLGGNTEAFF	TGTGCCAGTACCCCACTCGGGGGGAACACTGAAGCTTTCTTT
-	TRBD1	TRBV6-6	TRBJ2-3	14	CASSLRQGADTQYF	TGTGCCAGCAGTCTTAGACAGGGTGCAGATACGCAGTATTTT
-	-	TRBV2	TRBJ2-5	13	CASSWTDVETQYF	TGTGCCAGCAGTTGGACTGACGTGGAGACCCAGTACTTC
-	-	TRBV5-1	TRBJ2-1	14	CASSLWLADNEQFF	TGCGCCAGCAGCTTGTGGTTAGCGGACAATGAGCAGTTCTTC
-	-	TRBV29-1	TRBJ1-1	14	CSVGRGGMNTEAFF	TGCAGCGTGGGAAGGGGGGGAATGAACACTGAAGCTTTCTTT
-	-	TRBV6-5	TRBJ2-1	16	CASSYSWAGSYNEQFF	TGTGCCAGCAGTTACTCTTGGGCAGGGTCCTACAATGAGCAGTTCTTC
-	-	TRBV5-1	TRBJ2-1	13	CASSLWDSKVQFF	TGCGCCAGCAGCTTGTGGGACTCCAAGGTGCAGTTCTTC
-	-	TRBV4-3	TRBJ2-1	14	CASSPLAGYNEQFF	TGCGCCAGCAGTCCACTTGCGGGGTACAATGAGCAGTTCTTC
-	-	TRBV5-6	TRBJ1-2	15	CASRAWSADRYGYTF	TGTGCCAGCAGAGCTTGGTCGGCGGATCGGTATGGCTACACCTTC
-	TRBD1	TRBV4-1	TRBJ1-1	14	CASSPEGARTEAFF	TGCGCCAGCAGCCCCGAGGGGGCGAGGACTGAAGCTTTCTTT
-	-	TRBV10-3	TRBJ1-2	12	CAISVQGYGYTF	TGTGCCATCAGTGTCCAGGGTTATGGCTACACCTTC
-	TRBD2	TRBV4-2	TRBJ2-3	17	CASSQDLTSGSTDTQYF	TGTGCCAGCAGCCAAGATTTAACTAGCGGTAGCACAGATACGCAGTATTTT
-	-	TRBV4-2	TRBJ2-3	16	CASSQVKGSWSDTQYF	TGTGCCAGCAGCCAAGTAAAGGGGTCATGGTCAGATACGCAGTATTTT
-	-	TRBV28	TRBJ2-4	14	CARRVGGRGNIQYF	TGTGCCCGCCGGGTGGGGGGGCGGGGAAACATTCAGTACTTC
-	-	TRBV28	TRBJ2-7	14	CASTPWGVSYEQYF	TGTGCCAGCACCCCTTGGGGGGTATCCTACGAGCAGTACTTC
-	TRBD1	TRBV11-2	TRBJ2-7	13	CASLVTGVGEQYF	TGTGCCAGCCTCGTGACAGGGGTGGGCGAGCAGTACTTC
once	TRBD2	TRBV2	TRBJ2-1	15	CASSDLAGGVGEQFF	TGTGCCAGCAGTGATCTAGCGGGGGGCGTCGGCGAGCAGTTCTTC
-	-	TRBV29-1	TRBJ2-1	13	CSVLPLAYNEQFF	TGCAGCGTCCTCCCCCTCGCCTACAATGAGCAGTTCTTC
-	TRBD1	TRBV7-9	TRBJ2-7	15	CASSLVQGRTIEQYF	TGTGCCAGCAGCTTAGTACAGGGGCGAACGATCGAGCAGTACTTC
-	-	TRBV5-1	TRBJ1-1	14	CASSLAVMNTEAFF	TGCGCCAGCAGCTTGGCAGTTATGAACACTGAAGCTTTCTTT
-	-	TRBV18	TRBJ1-1	13	CASSPKQGHEAFF	TGTGCCAGCTCACCCAAACAGGGACACGAAGCTTTCTTT
once	TRBD2	TRBV7-3	TRBJ2-3	16	CASSLIPAGAADTQYF	TGTGCCAGCAGCTTAATCCCAGCGGGAGCCGCAGATACGCAGTATTTT
-	TRBD1	TRBV19	TRBJ1-2	17	CASRPHRDRGFGYGYTF	TGTGCCAGTAGACCCCACCGGGACAGGGGTTTCGGGTATGGCTACACCTTC
-	TRBD2	TRBV5-1	TRBJ2-7	15	CASSSRGGVPYEQYF	TGCGCCAGCAGCTCCCGCGGGGGGGTCCCCTACGAGCAGTACTTC
-	TRBD1	TRBV30	TRBJ2-5	13	CAWSENRGRTQYF	TGTGCCTGGAGCGAAAACAGGGGTAGGACCCAGTACTTC
-	TRBD2	TRBV7-2	TRBJ2-7	15	CASSLSGRGSYEQYF	TGTGCCAGCAGCTTGAGCGGGAGAGGGTCCTACGAGCAGTACTTC
-	TRBD2	TRBV3-1/TRBV3-2	TRBJ2-7	16	CASSPLAGGTPYEQYF	TGTGCCAGCAGCCCGCTAGCGGGGGGGACCCCCTACGAGCAGTACTTC
-	TRBD2	TRBV11-2	TRBJ2-7	15	CASSSSGGSTYEQYF	TGTGCCAGCAGCTCTAGCGGGGGGTCAACCTACGAGCAGTACTTC
-	TRBD1	TRBV10-3	TRBJ1-1	15	CAIRTGTGGDAEAFF	TGTGCCATCAGAACCGGGACAGGGGGCGACGCTGAAGCTTTCTTT
once	-	TRBV6-5	TRBJ2-2	15	CASSRLVGYTGELFF	TGTGCCAGCAGCCGACTGGTCGGGTACACCGGGGAGCTGTTTTTT
few	TRBD1	TRBV29-1	TRBJ1-1	14	CSVDRDVGDTEAFF	TGCAGCGTGGACAGGGATGTTGGAGACACTGAAGCTTTCTTT
-	-	TRBV7-8	TRBJ1-2	16	CASSYLRTGSNYGYTF	TGTGCCAGCAGCTACCTTCGCACAGGGAGCAACTATGGCTACACCTTC
-	-	TRBV28	TRBJ2-3	15	CASSSGGIARVTQYF	TGTGCCAGCAGTTCAGGGGGGATAGCACGAGTTACGCAGTATTTT
-	-	TRBV9	TRBJ1-1	13	CASSVEQGTEAFF	TGTGCCAGCAGCGTAGAACAGGGCACTGAAGCTTTCTTT
-	-	TRBV4-1	TRBJ1-3	16	CASSQDPDSLTNTIYF	TGCGCCAGCAGCCAAGATCCCGATTCCCTAACTAACACCATATATTTT
-	TRBD1	TRBV7-8	TRBJ1-6	15	CASSLGQGSNSPLHF	TGTGCCAGCAGCTTAGGACAGGGCTCTAATTCACCCCTCCACTTT
-	TRBD1	TRBV14	TRBJ2-1	15	CASSPPGTGYNEQFF	TGTGCCAGCAGCCCCCCCGGGACAGGGTACAATGAGCAGTTCTTC
-	TRBD1	TRBV6-6	TRBJ1-2	15	CASRKAPGQGDGYTF	TGTGCCAGCAGAAAGGCCCCGGGACAGGGGGATGGCTACACCTTC
-	TRBD1	TRBV5-1	TRBJ1-2	13	CASSFKGADGYTF	TGCGCCAGCAGCTTCAAGGGGGCGGATGGCTACACCTTC
few	TRBD2	TRBV28	TRBJ2-7	13	CASVTSGEYEQYF	TGTGCCAGTGTGACTAGCGGGGAATACGAGCAGTACTTC
-	TRBD1	TRBV10-2	TRBJ1-6	18	CASTWVQGASSYNSPLHF	TGCGCCAGCACTTGGGTCCAGGGGGCCAGCTCCTATAATTCACCCCTCCACTTT
-	-	TRBV19	TRBJ1-3	15	CASSIDSQAGNTIYF	TGTGCCAGTAGTATTGACAGTCAAGCTGGAAACACCATATATTTT
-	TRBD1	TRBV6-5	TRBJ2-7	14	CASSWGQGPYEQYF	TGTGCCAGCAGTTGGGGACAGGGCCCCTACGAGCAGTACTTC
-	TRBD2	TRBV24-1	TRBJ2-1	16	CATSDRGTSNYNEQFF	TGTGCCACCAGTGACCGTGGGACTAGCAACTACAATGAGCAGTTCTTC
-	-	TRBV9	TRBJ2-3	17	CASSLAIEGGNTDTQYF	TGTGCCAGCAGCCTAGCTATAGAGGGGGGGAACACAGATACGCAGTATTTT
-	TRBD2	TRBV7-2	TRBJ2-3	15	CASSLFGTTTDTQYF	TGTGCCAGCAGCTTGTTCGGGACTACCACAGATACGCAGTATTTT
-	TRBD1	TRBV5-1	TRBJ1-6	14	CASSPGTGGSPLHF	TGCGCCAGCAGCCCCGGGACAGGGGGTTCACCCCTCCACTTT
-	TRBD2	TRBV5-4	TRBJ2-3	17	CASSFSGRAFSTDTQYF	TGTGCCAGCAGCTTTAGCGGGAGGGCCTTTAGCACAGATACGCAGTATTTT
-	TRBD1	TRBV7-8	TRBJ2-2	16	CASSFYTGGAAGELFF	TGTGCCAGCAGCTTTTATACAGGGGGCGCAGCCGGGGAGCTGTTTTTT